This T cell receptor beta chain was documented in a study of human CD8 memory T cell subsets (dated by TCRdb to the early 2020s). Broadly, across the study: To assess how stem-like (TSTEM), progenitor exhausted-like (TPEX) and effector memory CD8+ T cell subsets are clonally related, the TCRbeta repertoires of these three subsets were compared. Over five donors each provided TSTEM, TPEX and effector memory subsets, from which TCRbeta repertoires were obtained.

The paper as a whole reports these results and caveats: TSTEM and TPEX subsets showed similarly high normalized Shannon-Wiener diversity, whereas effector memory subsets were comparatively less diverse. Based on Chao1 estimates, TSTEM subsets appeared to have greater repertoire diversity than TPEX subsets, which could potentially reflect a broader range of specificities. Both stem-like subsets shared clonotypes with effector memory cells, but TSTEM and TPEX repertoires overlapped minimally, suggesting distinct antigen spectra. Only TCRbeta chains were sequenced, and repertoire comparisons were based on several donors, with testing performed by paired t-tests and Bonferroni correction.

Sequencing was performed on a NextSeq 550. A Human TCR Profiling Kit was used to prepare UMI-labeled 5' RACE TCRbeta libraries. Every TCRbeta library was prepared in parallel with an identical number of PCR cycles. As for how the authors treated the data: The number of functional CDR3beta clonotypes in each TCRbeta library ranged from 3,000 to 18,000. MIGEC 1.2.9 handled UMI extraction and consensus assembly, with a minimum of three reads required per UMI. In-frame CDR3beta repertoires were extracted with MiXCR 3.0.3. Each sample was downsampled to 42,000 randomly selected UMIs before diversity metrics were computed in VDJtools 1.2.1. For each sample pair, the repertoire overlap metrics D, R and F2 were calculated in VDJtools using the top 3,000 clones. After reprocessing by TCRdb, each CDR3 protein sequence is one entry, and no DNA is given. These V and J calls derive from TCRdb rather than the authors' analysis. The table for this sample shows thousands of distinct CDR3 sequences. Around a fifth of the sample is held by the ten biggest clonotypes.

Details on this clonotype: The specificity of this receptor is unknown.

The germline V gene yields SGHTA for CDR1 and FQGNSA for CDR2. The CDR3 numbers 16 residues from cysteine through phenylalanine. A DNA sequence was not provided. Early differentiated memory cells that were CCR7+ PD-1+ TIGIT+ and showed dysfunctional, exhausted-like traits were classified as progenitor exhausted-like memory CD8+ T cells (TPEX). Density gradient separation was used to isolate peripheral blood mononuclear cells from buffy coats of healthy donors. The study enriched total CD8+ T cells through negative magnetic separation using EasySep or MojoSort CD8+ T cell isolation kits. For each subset, total RNA was extracted using an RNeasy Mini Kit from duplicate vials of under 160,000 sorted CD8+ T cells. PBMCs were used either fresh or after cryopreservation in fetal bovine serum containing roughly 9.1% DMSO. Fluorescence-activated cell sorting on a FACSAria III was used to sort CD8+ T cell subsets to purity.

The receptor comes from a human donor in good health. The rearrangement joined TRBV7-2 to TRBJ2-1; absent DNA, TCRdb's TRBD1 call cannot be checked. The sample comprised CD8+ T cells from PBMCs. The CDR3 region: CADVGDNELLYNEQFF. The entire variable domain, with the stretches around the CDR3 drawn from the reference TRBV7-2 and TRBJ2-1 proteins, is GAGVSQSPSNKVTEKGKDVELRCDPISGHTALYWYRQSLGQGLEFLIYFQGNSAPDKSGLPSDRFSAERTGGSVSTLTIQRTQQEDSAVYLCADVGDNELLYNEQFFGPGTRLTVL.